These 16 T cell receptor beta chains originate from one sample sequenced in a study of cytomegalovirus exposure and HLA in healthy donors. Assay used: immunoSEQ multiplex PCR; TCRdb lists only in-frame clones, some missing. The sample lists about 200,000 clones; roughly 82% were seen once. The source material was PBMCs. All receptors derive from a woman aged 25 to 39 in good health and CMV-seropositive.

This chain links TRBV5-4 with TRBJ2-5; D is uncertain. This CDR3 has 15 residues. Between the trimmed V and J ends, which lost 0 bases and 5 bases, there was a span of 14 bases. Germline-derived CDR1 and CDR2 are SGHNT and YYREEE (reference sequence). This chain's CDR3 is CASSLDAVAAETQYF. In nucleotides, the CDR3 is TGTGCCAGCAGCTTGGACGCAGTCGCGGCGGAGACCCAGTACTTC.

This clone came up a few times. The chain links TRBV28 to TRBJ1-2; no firm D call. CDR1 and CDR2 (germline): MDHEN, SYDVKM. The CDR3 has 14 amino acids. The V end lost 10 bases, the J end lost 8 bases, and 23 bases lay between the germline ends. The CDR3 nucleotides read TGTGCCACCCCTCGTGACGCCGGGTTTGAAGGCTACACCTTC. Amino acid sequence: CATPRDAGFEGYTF.

The genes are TRBV28 and TRBJ1-5; 8 nucleotides align to TRBD1. Germline lookup yields CDR1 MDHEN and CDR2 SYDVKM. The V and J ends lost 2 bases and 7 bases, in that order; junction bases with no gene match: 4. This CDR3 comprises 14 residues. The CDR3 loop is CASSLPGGGQPQHF. CDR3 DNA sequence: TGTGCCAGCAGTTTACCAGGGGGCGGACAGCCCCAGCATTTT.

This chain joins TRBV5-6 and TRBJ1-5; the match to TRBD1 covers 10 bases. This CDR3 is 16 amino acids long. CDR1 is SGHDT and CDR2 is YYEEEE in the germline V gene. J lost 3 bases, V lost 4 bases, and 7 bases had no gene match. The CDR3 loop reads CASSQGTGVTNQPQHF. The CDR3 nucleotides are TGTGCCAGCAGCCAAGGGACAGGGGTAACCAATCAGCCCCAGCATTTT.

The J gene is TRBJ2-2, the V gene TRBV7-8, with D uncertain. The CDR3 has 16 amino acids. Germline V gene sequence: CDR1 SGHVS, CDR2 FQNEAQ. V shed 2 bases and J shed 4 bases, with 14 bases lying between them. CDR3 sequence reads: CASSLRSSLGTGELFF. As DNA, the CDR3 is TGTGCCAGCAGCTTACGGAGTAGTTTGGGCACCGGGGAGCTGTTTTTT.

V is TRBV6-1 and J is TRBJ1-1; maybe TRBD1 (6 bases). Germline-derived CDR1 and CDR2 are MNHNS and SASEGT. Trimming stripped 3 bases from V and 1 base from J, with 9 bases between. The CDR3 is made up of 14 amino acids. Here the CDR3 reads CASSDLQGNTEAFF. The CDR3, as DNA: TGTGCCAGCAGTGACTTACAGGGGAACACTGAAGCTTTCTTT.

The chain has TRBV14 and TRBJ2-5; the D gene is possibly TRBD2 (6 bases). There are 15 residues in the CDR3. Between the trimmed V and J ends, which lost 5 bases and 5 bases, there was a span of 18 bases. The germline gives CDR1 SGHDN, CDR2 FVKESK. CDR3 nucleotides: TGTGCCAGCAGCGAGACACTTGGGGGGATCGAGACCCAGTACTTC. Protein: CASSETLGGIETQYF.

This sequence joins TRBV7-8 and TRBJ1-1; 7 nucleotides match TRBD1. The V gene's germline CDR1 is SGHVS and CDR2 FQNEAQ. The V segment lost 5 bases and the J segment 4 bases; nucleotides outside the gene matches: 7. This CDR3 is built from 14 residues. The CDR3 DNA is TGTGCCAGCAGCACTCAGAACAGGGGCACTGAAGCTTTCTTT. Encoded protein: CASSTQNRGTEAFF.

This chain joins TRBV2 and TRBJ1-1; no reliable D call. Germline loops: CDR1 SNHLY, CDR2 FYNNEI. The CDR3 is made up of 15 amino acids. Trimming removed 8 bases from V and 1 base from J, with 17 bases in between. Written as DNA, the CDR3 is TGTGCCAGCCAAGTGAAATCCCGGGGGAACACTGAAGCTTTCTTT. This translates into CASQVKSRGNTEAFF.

The chain combines TRBV7-2 with TRBJ1-1; TRBD1 matches 9 bases. Germline V gene lookup returns CDR1 SGHTA and CDR2 FQGNSA. CDR3 length: 13 amino acids. V gave up 4 bases and J gave up 7 bases; unmatched junction bases: 4. CDR3 residues: CASSYRGQGEAFF. The CDR3 DNA reads TGTGCCAGCAGCTACAGGGGGCAAGGTGAAGCTTTCTTT.

The chain has TRBV15 and TRBJ1-5; D is undetermined. CDR3 length equals 15 residues. The V and J ends lost 8 bases and 1 base respectively, with 15 bases between them. CDR1 is LNHNV and CDR2 is YYDKDF in the germline V gene (reference sequence). The CDR3 bases are TGTGCCACCGGCGCAGACTTAACGAGCAATCAGCCCCAGCATTTT. The encoded protein is CATGADLTSNQPQHF.

The gene calls are TRBV6-5 and TRBJ2-2; 7 nucleotides align to TRBD2. The CDR3 has 16 amino acids. V lost 0 bases to trimming and J lost 1 base; unmatched junction nucleotides: 2. Germline CDR1 MNHEY, CDR2 SVGAGI. This chain's CDR3 is CASSYSAGRNTGELFF. CDR3 coding DNA: TGTGCCAGCAGTTACTCAGCGGGAAGGAACACCGGGGAGCTGTTTTTT.

The V gene is TRBV6-1, the J gene TRBJ2-7; TRBD2 agrees at 7 bases. Germline V gives CDR1 MNHNS, CDR2 SASEGT. J gave up 3 bases and V 7 bases, and 6 bases lay outside the gene matches. The CDR3 extends over 13 amino acids. CDR3 nucleotide sequence: TGTGCCAGCAAGGGACTATCGCTCTACGAGCAGTACTTC. It is translated as CASKGLSLYEQYF.

J is TRBJ1-2 and V is TRBV7-9, with D possibly matching TRBD1 (6 bases). Trimming left V 3 bases short and J 8 bases short, with 16 bases between. The CDR3 totals 14 residues. Germline-derived CDR1 and CDR2 are SEHNR and FQNEAQ (reference sequence). Here the CDR3 reads CASSFLSSQGGYTF. CDR3 DNA sequence: TGTGCCAGCAGCTTCCTATCATCACAGGGCGGCTACACCTTC.

The chain links TRBV18 to TRBJ2-1; the match to TRBD2 covers 8 bases. V lost 5 bases, J lost 8 bases, and 8 bases stayed unmatched. The germline CDR1 and CDR2 sequences are KGHSH and LQKENI. There are 14 residues in the CDR3. The CDR3 sequence is CASSSERGWDEQFF. The CDR3 nucleotides are TGTGCCAGCTCATCCGAGCGGGGGTGGGATGAGCAGTTCTTC.

This sequence joins TRBV11-1 and TRBJ2-1, with 7 bases lining up with TRBD2. CDR3 length equals 16 residues. The V gene's germline CDR1 is SGHAT and CDR2 FQDESV (reference sequence). The J segment lost 4 bases and the V segment lost 0 bases, leaving 6 bases of the junction unmatched. The CDR3 sequence: CASSLAVASGYNEQFF. The CDR3 DNA reads as TGTGCCAGCAGCTTAGCGGTGGCTAGCGGATACAATGAGCAGTTCTTC.